This T cell receptor beta chain was retrieved from a study of T-cell reconstitution after alpha-beta-depleted transplantation in children. This sample's TCRbeta library carried unique molecular identifier barcodes. Each CDR3 protein is one row after TCRdb ran MiXCR on the PCR reads. The repertoire holds 600,000 to 700,000 distinct CDR3 sequences, with 13% as singletons. This clonotype has more than one count but fewer than ten. There are 14 residues in the CDR3. The germline gives CDR1 MGHRA, CDR2 YSYEKL. The germline V and J ends were trimmed by 0 bases and 3 bases, with 9 bases remaining between them.

The chain recombines TRBV4-1 with TRBJ2-7; no definite D call. Sequenced material: PBMCs, taken before TCRalphabeta/CD19-depleted stem cell transplant. This clonotype originated in a girl aged 2-10 years with congenital amegakaryocytic thrombocytopenia, due to receive a stem cell transplant. CDR3 sequence (DNA): TGCGCCAGCAGCCAAGACGCGGATTTCTACGAGCAGTACTTC. It translates to CASSQDADFYEQYF.